The T cell receptor beta chain described here comes from a study of PD-1 blockade in classical Hodgkin lymphoma. General study findings and limits: By cycle point C4D1, TCR diversity had risen significantly in CD4+ cells (but not CD8+ cells).

Every single patient, without exception, relapsed after autologous stem cell transplantation, and brentuximab vedotin exposure varied. In its sample, this clone was seen a few times. Its cognate antigen is unknown. Assay: immunoSEQ multiplex PCR; the TCRdb copy retains only in-frame clones and omits some. The table includes roughly 18,000 clones, over 55% detected once. With V trimmed by 6 bases and J by 2 bases, 16 bases remained unmatched. This CDR3 contains 19 residues. Germline V gene data show CDR1 as MDHEN and CDR2 as SYDVKM. This TCR derives from a human donor with classical Hodgkin lymphoma. This material consisted of peripheral blood mononuclear cells (PBMCs), taken before the second cycle of nivolumab. The genes are TRBV28 and TRBJ1-5; 10 nucleotides agree with TRBD1. CDR3 in amino acids: CASSSPRTGGSVGNQPQHF. The CDR3 DNA sequence: TGTGCCAGCAGCAGTCCCCGGACAGGGGGAAGTGTGGGCAATCAGCCCCAGCATTTT.